Below are 16 T cell receptor beta chains sequenced from a single sample in a study of blood T cell repertoires in COVID-19. TCRdb's table, derived via immunoSEQ multiplex PCR, lists solely in-frame clones and lacks some. The sample consists of over 75,000 clones, under 85% of them appearing once. Sequenced material: peripheral blood. Receptors originate from a man between 65 and 85 years old with acute or convalescent COVID-19.

This chain uses TRBV5-1 with TRBJ1-2; D is uncertain. The germline V gene encodes CDR1 SGHRS and CDR2 YFSETQ. The CDR3 covers 15 residues. Trimming pared 1 base from V and 8 bases from J, leaving 18 bases between. The CDR3 bases are TGCGCCAGCAGCTTGAGTTGGGCCGGAGGTCGAGGCTACACCTTC. Its translation is CASSLSWAGGRGYTF.

The chain couples TRBV5-1 to TRBJ2-6; D is uncertain. The CDR3 spans 15 residues. V was shortened by 0 bases and J by 0 bases, with 4 bases between the two germline ends. Looked up from germline, CDR1 is SGHRS and CDR2 is YFSETQ. Here the CDR3 DNA reads TGCGCCAGCAGCTTGGTAGTCTCTGGGGCCAACGTCCTGACTTTC. Protein: CASSLVVSGANVLTF.

This clone was found a few times. The chain recombines TRBV11-2 with TRBJ2-3, with 7 nucleotides matching TRBD1. Unmatched junction bases numbered 1, after V lost 6 bases and J lost 1 base. The CDR3 sequence is 13 residues long. From germline, CDR1 is SGHAT and CDR2 FQNNGV. This CDR3 is CASRDRGTDTQYF. CDR3 DNA sequence: TGTGCCAGCAGAGACAGGGGCACAGATACGCAGTATTTT.

The count of this clone is one. The rearrangement joins TRBV12-3 or TRBV12-4 to TRBJ2-7; a weak D match, TRBD2 (5 bases). The CDR3 loop spans 12 amino acids. V was shortened by 3 bases and J by 4 bases, with 7 bases between the two germline ends. As DNA, the CDR3 is TGTGCCAGCAGTTTCGGAGGATACGAGCAGTACGTC. Translated, it gives CASSFGGYEQYV.

CDR3 amino acids: CASTPGGSSYNEQFF. The CDR3 DNA reads TGTGCCAGCACCCCGGGGGGCAGCTCCTACAATGAGCAGTTCTTC. J is TRBJ2-1 and V is TRBV7-9; possible D gene TRBD2, 7 bases. The CDR3 runs 15 residues. Trimming took 7 bases from V and 0 from J, leaving 13 bases between them. Germline values: CDR1 SEHNR, CDR2 FQNEAQ (reference sequence).

This chain links TRBV10-3 with TRBJ2-7, with a weak D call TRBD1 (6 bases). CDR3 size: 17 residues. Germline CDR1 reads ENHRY; CDR2 reads SYGVKD. The V and J ends lost 2 bases and 7 bases respectively, with 24 bases between them. The CDR3 is CAISELRAGAPYGEQYF. In DNA form, the CDR3 reads TGTGCCATCAGTGAGCTCCGGGCAGGGGCTCCCTACGGAGAGCAGTACTTC.

This clone has a handful of counts. The rearrangement links TRBV4-1 to TRBJ2-3, with 10 bases identical to TRBD2. From germline, CDR1 is MGHRA and CDR2 YSYEKL. The J segment lost 6 bases and the V segment lost 1 base, leaving 7 bases of the junction unmatched. This CDR3 comprises 16 residues. CDR3 DNA sequence: TGCGCCAGCAGCCAAGTAATACTAGCGGGGAAGGATACGCAGTATTTT. Protein product: CASSQVILAGKDTQYF.

This sequence joins TRBV19 and TRBJ1-5, with a weak D call TRBD1 (6 bases). The CDR3 runs to 13 residues. CDR1 and CDR2 (germline): LNHDA, SQIVND (reference sequence). The germline V and J ends were trimmed by 8 bases and 9 bases, with 17 bases remaining between them. The CDR3, as DNA: TGTGCCAGTCTTGGCGAGGGGGTGATGCCCCAGCATTTT. Its translation: CASLGEGVMPQHF.

J is TRBJ1-1 and V is TRBV2, with 7 bases fitting TRBD1. After removal of 7 bases from V and 0 bases from J, the junction contained 5 bases not matched to a gene. Germline lookup yields CDR1 SNHLY and CDR2 FYNNEI. The CDR3 has 14 residues. The CDR3 loop is CASMGTAMNTEAFF. The CDR3 bases are TGTGCCAGCATGGGGACAGCCATGAACACTGAAGCTTTCTTT.

The V call is TRBV2, the J call TRBJ2-4, with 8 bases identical to TRBD1. This CDR3 region has 15 residues. Germline V lookup: CDR1 SNHLY, CDR2 FYNNEI. Trimming removed 8 bases from V and 8 bases from J; junction bases left unmatched: 14. In DNA, the CDR3 is TGTGCCAGCCGATCACGAGGGACAGGAGACGACATTCAGTACTTC. Encoded protein: CASRSRGTGDDIQYF.

The rearrangement joins TRBV28 to TRBJ1-2; 11 nucleotides align to TRBD1. The CDR3 has 14 amino acids. V shed 3 bases, J shed 6 bases, and the junction held 3 bases outside the gene matches. Germline assignment: CDR1 MDHEN and CDR2 SYDVKM. The chain's CDR3 is CASSFRDRGNGYTF. For the CDR3, the DNA is TGTGCCAGCAGTTTCCGGGACAGGGGGAATGGCTACACCTTC.

The chain couples TRBV24-1 to TRBJ2-6, with 7 positions matching TRBD1. Germline CDR1 reads KGHDR; CDR2 reads SFDVKD. Germline trimming cut 3 bases from V and 2 bases from J; bases unmatched to any gene: 3. This CDR3 has 16 amino acids. The CDR3 DNA reads TGTGCCACCAGTGATCGCAGGGGGACTGGGGCCAACGTCCTGACTTTC. This gives the protein CATSDRRGTGANVLTF.

The rearrangement joins TRBV5-1 to TRBJ1-2; 9 positions agree with TRBD1. The V gene end was trimmed by 1 base and the J gene end by 5 bases; junction bases not matched to a gene: 6. CDR1 is SGHRS, CDR2 YFSETQ, per germline. The CDR3 spans 15 residues. The CDR3 sequence is CASSLRGQGGYGYTF. The CDR3 DNA reads as TGCGCCAGCAGCTTGAGGGGACAGGGTGGTTATGGCTACACCTTC.

The J gene is TRBJ1-2, the V gene TRBV21-1; TRBD1 is taken as the D call from the table, unchecked against the DNA. TRBV21-1 is a known pseudogene. The CDR3 consists of 15 residues. CDR3 sequence: CASSKGLTGNYGYTF. The CDR3 DNA sequence: TGTGCCAGCAGCAAAGGTCTGACAGGGAACTATGGCTACACCTTC.

A few counts support this clone. CDR3 nucleotides: TGTGCCAGTAGGACAGGGTTAAATCAGCCCCAGCATTTT. Its protein is CASRTGLNQPQHF. This rearrangement joins TRBV19 to TRBJ1-5, with TRBD1 identical over 7 bases. V gave up 6 bases and J gave up 4 bases; unmatched junction bases: 3. The germline V gene has CDR1 LNHDA and CDR2 SQIVND (reference sequence). This CDR3 spans 13 amino acids.

The chain uses TRBV4-1 and TRBJ2-3; a weak D match, TRBD2 (5 bases). Looked up from germline, CDR1 is MGHRA and CDR2 is YSYEKL. CDR3 length: 12 residues. V dropped 4 bases and J dropped 8 bases, with 10 bases sitting between them. In DNA form, the CDR3 reads TGCGCCAGCAGCCTCCCACGGGGTACGCAGTATTTT. This gives the protein CASSLPRGTQYF.